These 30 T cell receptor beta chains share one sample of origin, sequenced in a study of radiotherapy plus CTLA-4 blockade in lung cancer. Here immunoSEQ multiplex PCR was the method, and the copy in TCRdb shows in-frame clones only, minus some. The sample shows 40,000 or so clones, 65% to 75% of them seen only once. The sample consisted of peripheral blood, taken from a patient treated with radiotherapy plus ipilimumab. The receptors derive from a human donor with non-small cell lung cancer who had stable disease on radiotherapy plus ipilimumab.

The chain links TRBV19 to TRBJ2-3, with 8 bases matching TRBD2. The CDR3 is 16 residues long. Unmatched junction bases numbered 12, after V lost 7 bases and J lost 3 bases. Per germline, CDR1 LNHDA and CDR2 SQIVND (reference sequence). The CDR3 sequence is CASTLRGGRITDTQYF. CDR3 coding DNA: TGTGCCAGTACCCTACGGGGGGGCCGGATAACAGATACGCAGTATTTT.

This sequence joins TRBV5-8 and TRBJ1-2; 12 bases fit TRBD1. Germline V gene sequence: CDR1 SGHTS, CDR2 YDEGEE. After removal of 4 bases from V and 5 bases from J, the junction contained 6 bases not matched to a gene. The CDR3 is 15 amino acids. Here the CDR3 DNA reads TGTGCCAGCAGCCGGGGACAGGGGGCCATGTATGGCTACACCTTC. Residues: CASSRGQGAMYGYTF.

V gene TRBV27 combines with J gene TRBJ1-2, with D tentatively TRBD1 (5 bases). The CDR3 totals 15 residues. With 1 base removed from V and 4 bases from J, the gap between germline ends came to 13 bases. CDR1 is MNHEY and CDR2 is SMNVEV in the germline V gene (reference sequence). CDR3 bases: TGTGCCAGCAGTTTATTGGGGGGACTACCCTATGGCTACACCTTC. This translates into CASSLLGGLPYGYTF.

The CDR3 region has the DNA TGTGCCAGCAGCCCTACCCTCAGGGGATCCTCCTACGAGCAGTACTTC. Protein: CASSPTLRGSSYEQYF. The chain has TRBV6-6 and TRBJ2-7; TRBD1 might be the D (6 bases). Germline assignment: CDR1 MNHNY and CDR2 SVGAGI (reference sequence). Trimming took 6 bases from V and 0 from J, leaving 18 bases between them. The CDR3 totals 16 residues.

In DNA form, the CDR3 reads TGCAGCGTTGGGGGCCTCAGTAGCCAAATTCAGACAGATACGCAGTATTTT. Protein product: CSVGGLSSQIQTDTQYF. The V call is TRBV29-1, the J call TRBJ2-3, with a possible D match to TRBD1 (5 bases). The CDR3 extends over 17 amino acids. The germline gives CDR1 SQVTM, CDR2 ANQGSEA. Trimming shortened V by 4 bases and J by 3 bases, and 23 bases separated the two germline ends.

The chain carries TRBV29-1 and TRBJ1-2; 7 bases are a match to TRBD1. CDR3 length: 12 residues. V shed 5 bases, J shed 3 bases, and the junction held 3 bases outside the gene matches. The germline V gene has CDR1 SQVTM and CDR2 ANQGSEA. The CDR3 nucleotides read TGCAGCGTTCAGACAGGGCACTATGGCTACACCTTC. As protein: CSVQTGHYGYTF.

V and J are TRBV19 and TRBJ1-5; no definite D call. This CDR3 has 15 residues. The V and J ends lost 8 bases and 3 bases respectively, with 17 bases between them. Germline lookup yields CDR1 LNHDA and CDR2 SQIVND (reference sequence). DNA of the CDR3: TGTGCCAGTCGCACAAGGGAGTCTTTCAATCAGCCCCAGCATTTT. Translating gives CASRTRESFNQPQHF.

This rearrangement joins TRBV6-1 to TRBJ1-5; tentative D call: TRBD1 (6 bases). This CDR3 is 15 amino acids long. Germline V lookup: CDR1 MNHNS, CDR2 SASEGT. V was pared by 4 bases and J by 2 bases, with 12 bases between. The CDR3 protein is CASSATGWGNQPQHF. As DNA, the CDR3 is TGTGCCAGCAGTGCAACAGGGTGGGGCAATCAGCCCCAGCATTTT.

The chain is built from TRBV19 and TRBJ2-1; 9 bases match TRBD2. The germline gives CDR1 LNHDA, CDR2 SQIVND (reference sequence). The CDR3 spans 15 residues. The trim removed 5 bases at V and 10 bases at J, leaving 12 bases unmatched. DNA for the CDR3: TGTGCCAGTAGTGCCGGCGAGCGGGGGGCAGGGGAGCAGTTCTTC. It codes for CASSAGERGAGEQFF.

DNA for the CDR3: TGTGCCAGCAGTGTTGGGACCGCGGGGGGAGGCGGTGGCAAAAACATTCAGTACTTC. Amino acids: CASSVGTAGGGGGKNIQYF. J is TRBJ2-4 and V is TRBV6-1, with 8 bases that match TRBD2. The CDR3 loop spans 19 amino acids. After removal of 4 bases from V and 3 bases from J, the junction contained 17 bases not matched to a gene. Germline lookup yields CDR1 MNHNS and CDR2 SASEGT.

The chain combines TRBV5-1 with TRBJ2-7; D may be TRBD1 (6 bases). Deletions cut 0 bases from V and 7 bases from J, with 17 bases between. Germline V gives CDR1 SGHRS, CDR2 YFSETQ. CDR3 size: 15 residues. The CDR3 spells CASSLDGAWGLEQYF. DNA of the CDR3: TGCGCCAGCAGCTTGGATGGCGCGTGGGGGCTGGAGCAGTACTTC.

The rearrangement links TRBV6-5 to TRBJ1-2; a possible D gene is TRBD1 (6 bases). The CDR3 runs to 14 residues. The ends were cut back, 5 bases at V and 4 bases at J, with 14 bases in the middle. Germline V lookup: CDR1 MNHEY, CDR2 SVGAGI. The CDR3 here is CASSETQGSYGYTF. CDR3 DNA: TGTGCCAGCAGTGAAACACAGGGAAGCTATGGCTACACCTTC.

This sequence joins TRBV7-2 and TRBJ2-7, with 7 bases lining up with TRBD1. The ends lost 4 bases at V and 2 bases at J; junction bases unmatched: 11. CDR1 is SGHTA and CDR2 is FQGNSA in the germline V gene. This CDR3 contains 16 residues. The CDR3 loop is CASSSLHRGPPYEQYF. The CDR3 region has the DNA TGTGCCAGCAGCTCCCTTCACAGGGGCCCTCCCTACGAGCAGTACTTC.

CDR3 protein: CASSYSGGLGDEQYF. DNA for the CDR3: TGTGCCAGCAGTTACTCCGGTGGTTTGGGAGACGAGCAGTACTTC. The chain combines TRBV6-6 with TRBJ2-7, with D maybe TRBD2 (5 bases). V was pared by 0 bases and J by 5 bases, with 14 bases between. The germline V gene encodes CDR1 MNHNY and CDR2 SVGAGI (reference sequence). CDR3 length: 15 amino acids.

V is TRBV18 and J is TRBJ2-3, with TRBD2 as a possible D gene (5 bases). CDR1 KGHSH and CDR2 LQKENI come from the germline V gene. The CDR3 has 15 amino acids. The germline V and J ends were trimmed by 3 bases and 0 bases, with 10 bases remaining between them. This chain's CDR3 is CASSPEAASTDTQYF. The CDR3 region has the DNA TGTGCCAGCTCACCGGAGGCGGCAAGCACAGATACGCAGTATTTT.

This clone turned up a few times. This CDR3 is CASSIASGQGQETQYF. DNA of the CDR3: TGTGCCAGCAGTATCGCCTCGGGACAGGGGCAAGAGACCCAGTACTTC. The chain recombines TRBV25-1 with TRBJ2-5, with TRBD1 matching 10 bases. V lost 5 bases and J lost 2; bases outside the gene matches: 8. The CDR3 has 16 residues. Germline CDR1 is MGHDK and CDR2 is SYGVNS.

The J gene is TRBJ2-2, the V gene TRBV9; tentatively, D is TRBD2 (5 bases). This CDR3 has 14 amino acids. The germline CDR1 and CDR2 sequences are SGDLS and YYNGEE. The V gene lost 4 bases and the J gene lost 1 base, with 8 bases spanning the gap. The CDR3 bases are TGTGCCAGCAGCCCCCGGGGGAACACCGGGGAGCTGTTTTTT. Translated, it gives CASSPRGNTGELFF. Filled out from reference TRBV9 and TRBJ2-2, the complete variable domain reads DSGVTQTPKHLITATGQRVTLRCSPRSGDLSVYWYQQSLDQGLQFLIQYYNGEERAKGNILERFSAQQFPDLHSELNLSSLELGDSALYFCASSPRGNTGELFFGEGSRLTVL.

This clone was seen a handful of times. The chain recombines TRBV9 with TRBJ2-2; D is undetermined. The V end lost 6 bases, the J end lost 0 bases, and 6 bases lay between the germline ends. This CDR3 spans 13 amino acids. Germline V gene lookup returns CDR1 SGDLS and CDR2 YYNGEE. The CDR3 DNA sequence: TGTGCCAGCAAGCACCCGAACACCGGGGAGCTGTTTTTT. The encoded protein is CASKHPNTGELFF.

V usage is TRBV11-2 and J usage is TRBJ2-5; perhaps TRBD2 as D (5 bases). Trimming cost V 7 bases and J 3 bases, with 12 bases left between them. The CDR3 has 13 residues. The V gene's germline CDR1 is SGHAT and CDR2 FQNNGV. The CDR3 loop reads CASTTTGKETQYF. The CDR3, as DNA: TGTGCCAGCACCACCACGGGGAAAGAGACCCAGTACTTC.

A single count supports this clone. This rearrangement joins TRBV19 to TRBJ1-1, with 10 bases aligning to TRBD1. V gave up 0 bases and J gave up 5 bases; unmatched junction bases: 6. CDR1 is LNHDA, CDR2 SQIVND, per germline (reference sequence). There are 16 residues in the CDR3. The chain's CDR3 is CASSIDPDRGRTEAFF. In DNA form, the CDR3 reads TGTGCCAGTAGTATAGATCCCGACAGGGGGCGGACTGAAGCTTTCTTT.

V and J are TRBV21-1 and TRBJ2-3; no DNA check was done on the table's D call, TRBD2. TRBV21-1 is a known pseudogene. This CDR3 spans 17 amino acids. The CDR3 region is CASIDGAGGRPRDTQYF. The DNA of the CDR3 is TGTGCCAGCATAGACGGGGCGGGGGGCCGCCCTAGGGATACGCAGTATTTT.

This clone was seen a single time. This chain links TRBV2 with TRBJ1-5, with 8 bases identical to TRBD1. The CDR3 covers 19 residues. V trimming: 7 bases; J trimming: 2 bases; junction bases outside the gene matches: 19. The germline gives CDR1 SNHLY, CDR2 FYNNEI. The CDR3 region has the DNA TGTGCCAGCACTGGATCGACGGACAGGGCCCACCCTGGCAATCAGCCCCAGCATTTT. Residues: CASTGSTDRAHPGNQPQHF.

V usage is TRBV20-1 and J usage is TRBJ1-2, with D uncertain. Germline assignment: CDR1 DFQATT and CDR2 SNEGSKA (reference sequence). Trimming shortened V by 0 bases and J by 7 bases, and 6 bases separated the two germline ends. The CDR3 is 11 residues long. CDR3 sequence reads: CSARDPPGYTF. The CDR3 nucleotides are TGCAGTGCTAGAGATCCTCCTGGCTACACCTTC.

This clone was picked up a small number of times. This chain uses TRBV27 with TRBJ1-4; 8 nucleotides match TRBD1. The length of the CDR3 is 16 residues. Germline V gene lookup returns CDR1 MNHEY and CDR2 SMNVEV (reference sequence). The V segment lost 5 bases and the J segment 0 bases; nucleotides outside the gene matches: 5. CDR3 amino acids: CASSPTGVTTNEKLFF. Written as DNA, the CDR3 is TGTGCCAGCAGTCCGACAGGGGTAACAACTAATGAAAAACTGTTTTTT.

CDR3 sequence: CASSEGGQATYEQYF. The CDR3 DNA reads TGTGCCAGCAGCGAGGGAGGACAGGCCACCTACGAGCAGTACTTC. V is TRBV11-2 and J is TRBJ2-7, with D possibly matching TRBD1 (7 bases). Germline V gives CDR1 SGHAT, CDR2 FQNNGV. The CDR3 loop spans 15 amino acids. Trimming stripped 5 bases from V and 2 bases from J, with 16 bases between.

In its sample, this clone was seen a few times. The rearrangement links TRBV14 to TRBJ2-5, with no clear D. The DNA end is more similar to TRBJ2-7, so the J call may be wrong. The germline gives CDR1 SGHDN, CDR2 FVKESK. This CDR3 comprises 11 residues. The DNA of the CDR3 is TGTGCCAGCAGCCGCACTTACGAGCAGTACTTC. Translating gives CASSRTYEQYF.

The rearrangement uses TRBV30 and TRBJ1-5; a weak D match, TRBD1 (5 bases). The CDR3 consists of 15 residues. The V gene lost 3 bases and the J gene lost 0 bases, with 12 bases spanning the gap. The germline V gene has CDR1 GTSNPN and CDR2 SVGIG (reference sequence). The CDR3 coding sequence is TGTGCCTGGAGAGACAGCGTGTATAGCAATCAGCCCCAGCATTTT. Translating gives CAWRDSVYSNQPQHF.

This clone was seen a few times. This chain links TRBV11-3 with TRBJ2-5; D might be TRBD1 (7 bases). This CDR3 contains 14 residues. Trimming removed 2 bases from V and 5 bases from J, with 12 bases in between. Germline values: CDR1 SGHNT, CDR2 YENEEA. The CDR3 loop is CASSLQGGGETQYF. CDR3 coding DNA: TGTGCCAGCAGCTTACAGGGGGGCGGGGAGACCCAGTACTTC.

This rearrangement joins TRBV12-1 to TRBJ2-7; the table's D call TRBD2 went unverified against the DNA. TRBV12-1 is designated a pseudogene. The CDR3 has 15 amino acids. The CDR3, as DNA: TGTGCCAGCAGCTTTTCGTTAGCGGGGTTAAGGGAGCAGTACTTC. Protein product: CASSFSLAGLREQYF.

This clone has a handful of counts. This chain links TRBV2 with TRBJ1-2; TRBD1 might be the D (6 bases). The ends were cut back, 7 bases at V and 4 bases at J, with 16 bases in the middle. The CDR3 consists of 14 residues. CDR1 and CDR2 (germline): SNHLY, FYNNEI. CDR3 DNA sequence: TGTGCCAGCACCGACGGGAGGGACACCTATGGCTACACCTTC. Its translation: CASTDGRDTYGYTF.